This T cell receptor beta chain was sequenced during a study of PD-L1 blockade in urothelial cancer (dated by TCRdb to about 2017). Regarding the research as a whole: All patients started therapy in about 2014 and received atezolizumab 1,200 mg intravenously every 3 weeks. Durable clinical benefit was defined as progression-free survival longer than 6 months, and TCR features were also tested against progression-free and overall survival. Patients had an ECOG performance status of 0 or 1 and had received between 0 and 3 prior chemotherapy regimens. Twenty-five of 29 patients were identified as males with urothelial cancer of bladder origin, and a prior smoking history was reported by 18 of 29 patients. Nine patients reached durable clinical benefit, while 20 patients did not. Pretreatment blood TCR-seq was available for about 27 patients, at least one posttreatment blood collection was obtained for some 25 patients, and tumor TCR-seq was available for some 25 patients. TCR sequencing covered pretreatment tumor samples and matched, serially collected peripheral blood taken before and after atezolizumab treatment. In the same patients, pretreatment tumors underwent whole exome sequencing and RNA sequencing in addition to TCR sequencing. Blood samples were analyzed 3 weeks after the start of treatment (second dose) and 6 weeks after the start of treatment. Somatic, immune and clinical correlates of response to PD-L1 blockade with atezolizumab in urothelial cancer were the focus of an exploratory multi-omic analysis. A median of 141,255 T cells and some 90,000 unique TCRs was obtained from blood samples, and a median clonality of roughly 0.08 was observed.

The CDR3 runs 14 residues from the cysteine to the phenylalanine. The sequence is cut down to CDR3 DNA, 42 bases in frame from base 1. The germline V gene (reference sequence) provides CDR1 LNHDA and CDR2 SQIVND. V is pared back by 3 bases and J by 2 bases, with 10 bases lying between the germline termini. What the research found in general, with its limitations: Improved progression-free and overall survival was associated with having pretreatment peripheral blood TCR clonality below the median. Small sample size (n ≈ 29) and many exploratory analyses mean the results are intended to be hypothesis-generating. Patients with durable benefit showed greater expansion of tumor-associated TCR clones in peripheral blood 3 weeks after starting treatment (n ≈ 20, p = 0.022).

Reading the label with the study, this specimen's time point is: peripheral blood 6 weeks after treatment start. The cohort comprised roughly 30 patients with locally advanced or metastatic urothelial carcinoma treated at Memorial Sloan Kettering on a trial protocol. Peripheral blood mononuclear cells were collected pretreatment and during treatment, at between 1 and 8 total time points per patient. The Qiagen DNeasy Blood extraction kit was used to purify genomic DNA from total PBMCs and tumor samples. Collected pretreatment and during treatment, PBMCs were isolated and stored as previously described. Each PCR received spiked-in synthetic TCR analog templates so that absolute template abundance could be estimated from read counts. TCRbeta CDR3 regions were amplified from genomic DNA with bias-controlled V and J gene primers using the immunoSEQ assay. Sequencing of rearranged TCRbeta segments was done at approximately 20X coverage. In the authors' own workflow: Sequencing errors were corrected by clustering, and CDR3s were annotated against IMGT so that V, D and J genes could be assigned. Downstream analyses used only productive TCRbeta rearrangements, leaving out any out-of-frame or stop-codon sequences. Clonality was computed as one minus Shannon entropy normalized by the log of the number of unique productive sequences. Clones differing between time points or between blood and tumor were identified using Fisher's exact test with Benjamini-Hochberg correction, with an adjusted p below 0.01 applied as the threshold. TCRdb holds this immuneACCESS table with in-frame rearrangements only. Some clones are missing; in checked studies, unresolved V genes explain under half, and the rest has no known cause. V and J calls and clone size are given by that table; D and trimming were obtained from the DNA. In this sample the table shows around 80,000 clones, under 95% of which occur a single time. The ten largest account for 0.87% of the sample.

Notes on this clone: The antigen it binds to is not known. No clone much larger than this one lies a single base away; base qualities are absent.

This clonotype was obtained from an elderly woman with urothelial cancer. This sequence uses TRBV19 and TRBJ1-2; no D gene is confidently identified. The sequencing used PBMCs, collected around atezolizumab (anti-PD-L1) treatment. CDR3 loop: CASSIGRGNYGYTF. The nucleotide sequence is given as TGTGCCAGTAGTATTGGGCGTGGCAACTATGGCTACACCTTC.